The entry that follows covers one T cell receptor (beta chain) sequence. Researchers amplified the TCR beta CDR3 regions from RNA transcripts. Using the HTBI primer set, a first-round RT-PCR was run on the TCR CDR3. TCRdb reprocessed the multiplex PCR reads via MiXCR and lists one record per CDR3 protein. In the table there are 700,000 or so distinct CDR3 sequences, roughly 17% of which are singletons. This sample is drawn from a study of T cells in Graves' hyperthyroidism and ophthalmopathy. This CDR3 is 15 amino acids long. Between the trimmed V and J ends, which lost 4 bases and 5 bases, there was a span of 17 bases. CDR1 and CDR2 (germline): SGHRS, YFSETQ.

The sample was blood. The genes are TRBV5-1 and TRBJ2-3; D perhaps matches TRBD1 (7 bases). This TCR derives from a man younger than 30 with Graves' hyperthyroidism. The CDR3 bases are TGCGCCAGCAGCCAGGGGGGTCTAGCTGGAGATACGCAGTATTTT. This sequence encodes CASSQGGLAGDTQYF.